This TCR beta chain originates from a study of cytomegalovirus exposure and HLA in healthy donors (dated 2017 in TCRdb). For context, the study as a whole: An earlier analysis of approximately 590 of the donors reported about 290 Gb of sequence data and around 110 million unique TCR beta sequences from approximately 180 million T cells. An earlier analysis of some 600 of the donors applied high-throughput TCR beta sequencing to assess whether each TCR beta V gene segment acted as functional or pseudogenic. The number of donors typed differed by locus, with about 629-630 for A, B, C, DRB1 and DQB1, roughly 520 for DQA1, nearly 610 for DPA1, and 472 for DPB1. Rather than using new phenotypic data, the later analysis identified candidate immune exposures from TCR beta sequences and from how often those sequences occurred across donors. The aim of the study was to test whether cataloging public T cell receptors could identify signatures of past pathogen exposure. Of the 300 to 450 genotyped donors, 65% to 90% were placed in the genetic ancestry cluster associated with self-reported Caucasian donors. A later genetic analysis used genome-wide SNP genotypes for about 60% of the roughly 700 donors, treating that subset as a discovery cohort. Donor age, sex, ethnicity and CMV serostatus were collected together with the repertoire data. The T cell repertoires of several hundred subjects were profiled by immunosequencing and related to cytomegalovirus serostatus. Besides the first cohort of hundreds of subjects, a separate validation cohort made up of roughly 120 different subjects was used. A handful of DR-DQ haplotypes were handled as single units for association and clustering because linkage in the cohort was strong. All discovery cohort repertoires had been generated using a single sequencing platform. Among about 390 genotyped donors of the cohort, an average of around 240,000 unique TCR beta nucleotide sequences were sequenced per donor, roughly a sixth of them non-productive. HLA typing covered class I and class II loci at four-digit resolution. To predict cytomegalovirus infection status, the study combined high-throughput TCR immunosequencing, statistical association of individual TCRs with disease status, and machine learning. To study patterns of TCR occurrence, a later analysis re-analyzed previously published TCR beta repertoires from 666 donors and added high-resolution HLA genotyping. Around 330 gigabases of sequencing data and around 80 million unique TCR sequences made up an early release that covered 500 to 700 HLA-typed donors.

Overall results and qualifications from the work: V-gene and J-gene trimming of TCR beta chains was associated with a missense DCLRE1C variant in a later genetic analysis, and the association was replicated in an independent cohort. Immune exposure information for the cohort was limited to CMV serostatus. The authors suggested that the approach could potentially be generalized to other disease states and immunological phenotypes. The classifier was reported to diagnose cytomegalovirus status with high specificity and sensitivity in both the original and validation cohorts. Because counts were too low, roughly 17 rarely observed V segments, including chromosome 9 orphons, were left out of the earlier analysis of 587 of the donors. In a later analysis, several top co-occurrence clusters were reported to appear linked to parvovirus B19, influenza, CMV and Epstein-Barr virus. A total of 164 TCR beta chains were listed by the study as associated with cytomegalovirus. Across donors, most TCR sequences were observed very rarely, whereas some public TCRs were present in many individuals. When HLA alleles, especially DR and DQ, strongly co-occurred, attributing TCR associations to individual alleles was difficult. Correlated functional status among segregating V segments might reflect linkage disequilibrium, but an unknown experimental factor could not be ruled out. Because HLA typing was missing for some donors at each locus, association tests included only the typed subset. The presence/absence analyses assumed that sequencing depth was roughly uniform across donors, and that assumption may not be true. Compared with the approximately 720-donor mean, donors in an Asian-associated ancestry cluster had fewer N-insertions in productive TCRs, according to a later genetic analysis. In vitro tests confirmed that three of the cytomegalovirus-associated TCR beta chains recognize cytomegalovirus antigens. An earlier analysis of some 590 of the donors showed that most TCR beta V segments appeared in productive rearrangements either about 87% or about 30% of the time, which broadly matched IMGT annotations. The cohort was sequenced for TCR beta chains only, and without alpha or paired-chain data the features that could be detected were limited. In a later analysis, TCR association rates were found to vary across HLA loci, with the most associated TCRs seen for DRB1 alleles and the fewest for HLA-C alleles. In a later analysis, HLA-associated TCR beta chains were found to be more clonally expanded and to have lower generation probabilities than equally common non-associated chains. A later analysis associated about 17,000 TCR beta sequences with specific HLA alleles at a false discovery rate of 0.05. According to a later analysis, most CMV-associated TCR beta chains appeared to be HLA-restricted, and the HLA associations seemed to be driven largely by CMV exposure. A further reported finding was that TCR beta sequences accurately predicted the HLA-A and HLA-B alleles for most subjects in the first cohort. The sequencing pipeline was judged likely to have produced a cluster of highly shared sequence variants as a technical artifact.

Worth noting for this clone: Its antigen is still unknown. Base qualities are not at hand, and no much larger clone is one base apart.

Library construction relied on the immunoSEQ multiplex PCR assay. For the multiplex PCR, a mixture combining 60 forward primers for TCR Vbeta segments and 13 reverse primers for TCR Jbeta segments was used. The CDR3 region of rearranged TCR beta genes was amplified from genomic DNA with a multiplex PCR assay. The Illumina HiSeq System was used to sequence the amplified TCR beta libraries as 87-base-pair reads. Per the source publication's procedure: In a later analysis, some 80 million unique TCR beta chains were counted across the roughly 670 repertoires, and roughly 11 million of these chains were shared by at least two donors. A nearest-neighbor algorithm error-corrected the raw reads and collapsed the reads into unique sequences, merging closely related sequences to remove PCR and sequencing errors. To assign V, D and J gene segments, CDR3 sequences were aligned to IMGT reference sequences. For a sequence to be retained, a match of at least six nucleotides was required to both a V gene segment and a J gene segment. Rearrangements were called productive when the CDR3 lacked stop codons and stayed in frame with V and J; all others were non-productive. Following IMGT convention, CDR3 was defined as the stretch from the second conserved V-encoded cysteine to the conserved J-encoded phenylalanine. The earlier analysis of about 530 of the donors excluded any sequence lacking an unambiguous match to a single V gene segment. An earlier analysis of 550 to 650 of the donors classified V segments as functional when productive rearrangements were above 56.7% and as segregating when the standard deviation between donors was above 5%. A statistical classification framework was developed to diagnose cytomegalovirus status using the catalog of TCR beta chain sequences. In a later analysis, V and J genes were assigned by comparing TCR nucleotide sequences against IMGT/GENE-DB human TR gene sequences. The TCRdist pipeline was used in a later analysis to assign CDR3 sequences and most-parsimonious VDJ recombination scenarios. In a later analysis, each TCR beta chain was defined by its CDR3 amino acid sequence together with its V-gene family, and reads without a unique V-gene family were excluded. As a way to deal with suspected cross-contamination and a sequencing artifact, a later analysis dropped nearly 600 nucleotide sequences that were highly shared and had low generation probability. In a later analysis, a clonal expansion index was calculated for each public chain from normalized within-repertoire ranks of inferred template counts. In a later analysis, generation probabilities were computed with a VDJ recombination model fitted to out-of-frame rearrangements, and the resulting probabilities were checked against IGoR. In a later analysis, TCR-TCR, TCR-HLA and TCR-CMV co-occurrence was scored with hypergeometric tests, and a repertoire-size bias correction was applied to TCR pairs. False discovery rates were estimated in a later analysis by permuting HLA or CMV assignments 20 times. In a later analysis, co-occurring TCRs were grouped using DBSCAN, with TCRdist sequence similarity added in when clustering inside HLA-allele-positive subsets. Repertoires with fewer than 30,000 or more than 120,000 public chains, plus five repertoires with anomalous nucleotide sharing, were excluded from co-occurrence clustering. TCRdb obtained this table from immuneACCESS and retained in-frame rearrangements with V and J assigned. These tables miss some clones; where compared with another copy, unresolved V genes account for less than half of the shortfall, and the remainder is unexplained. V and J calls and clone size are as listed in that table; D and trimming were resolved from the DNA. A total of 210,000 or so clones appear in this sample, approximately 87% of them only once. The ten largest clones take up roughly 1.3% of the sample.

The cohort comprised some 680 healthy bone marrow donors. Cohort members were all nominally healthy when sampled, although unrecorded immune exposures were likely present. The donor tested CMV seronegative and was one of the 352 seronegative cohort members. Each donor provided a peripheral blood sample, and peripheral blood mononuclear cells were used for TCR beta sequencing. The Qiagen DNeasy Blood Extraction Kit was used to extract genomic DNA from the blood cell samples. The sequence came from a man under 40 in good health and CMV-seronegative. The source material was PBMCs.

At the DNA level, the sequence is TGTGCCAGCAGCCAAGATACGGGGGGGGCGACCGGGGAGCTGTTTTTT. It translates as CASSQDTGGATGELFF. The rearrangement combines TRBV4-2 with TRBJ2-2; 8 bases in the junction line up with TRBD2. From cysteine to phenylalanine, the CDR3 is 16 amino acids long. Of all the DNA, just the CDR3 is kept, 48 bases in frame from base 1. Sequences LGHNA (CDR1) and YNFKEQ (CDR2) are obtained from the germline V gene. The V end gives up 0 bases and the J end 5 bases, leaving 5 bases in the junction not matched to a gene.